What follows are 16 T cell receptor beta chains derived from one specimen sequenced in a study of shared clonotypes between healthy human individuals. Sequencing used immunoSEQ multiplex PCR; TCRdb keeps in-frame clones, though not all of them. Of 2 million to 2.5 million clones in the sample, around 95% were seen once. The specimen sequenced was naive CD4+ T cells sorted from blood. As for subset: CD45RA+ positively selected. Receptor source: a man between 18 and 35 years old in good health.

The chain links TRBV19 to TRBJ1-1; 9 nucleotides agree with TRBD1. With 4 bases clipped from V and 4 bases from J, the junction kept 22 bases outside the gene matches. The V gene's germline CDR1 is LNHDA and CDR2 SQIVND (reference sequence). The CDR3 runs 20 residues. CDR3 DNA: TGTGCCAGTAGTACCTCCCCCAAGATACAGGGACAGGGTGTCGCCACTGAAGCTTTCTTT. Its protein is CASSTSPKIQGQGVATEAFF.

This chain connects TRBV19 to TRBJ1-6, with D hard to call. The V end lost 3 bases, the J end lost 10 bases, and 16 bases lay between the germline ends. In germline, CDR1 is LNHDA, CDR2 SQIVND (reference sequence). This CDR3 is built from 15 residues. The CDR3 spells CASSMGFSVQSPLHF. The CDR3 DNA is TGTGCCAGTAGTATGGGGTTCTCAGTGCAATCACCCCTCCACTTT.

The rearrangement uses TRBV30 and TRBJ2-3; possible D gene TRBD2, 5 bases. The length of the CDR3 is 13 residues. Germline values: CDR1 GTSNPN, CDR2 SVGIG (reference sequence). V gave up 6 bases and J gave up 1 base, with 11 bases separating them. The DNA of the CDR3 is TGTGCCTGCGTGGCGGGCCGCACAGATACGCAGTATTTT. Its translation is CACVAGRTDTQYF.

In DNA, the CDR3 is TGTGCCAGCAGGGGCGTCGGGGGGTTAAACACAGATACGCAGTATTTT. It encodes CASRGVGGLNTDTQYF. The chain combines TRBV6-6 with TRBJ2-3; 7 nucleotides line up with TRBD2. V was clipped by 6 bases and J by 2 bases; unmatched bases: 11. CDR1 is MNHNY and CDR2 is SVGAGI in the germline V gene (reference sequence). The CDR3 length is 16 residues.

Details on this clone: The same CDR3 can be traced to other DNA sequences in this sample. The CDR3 DNA follows: TGTGCCATCAGTGTAGGACTAGCGGGGGGTCAAGAGACCCAGTACTTC. As protein: CAISVGLAGGQETQYF. The V gene is TRBV10-3, the J gene TRBJ2-5; the match to TRBD2 covers 14 bases. Germline V gene data show CDR1 as ENHRY and CDR2 as SYGVKD. The V and J ends lost 4 bases and 2 bases, in that order; junction bases with no gene match: 3. The CDR3 totals 16 residues.

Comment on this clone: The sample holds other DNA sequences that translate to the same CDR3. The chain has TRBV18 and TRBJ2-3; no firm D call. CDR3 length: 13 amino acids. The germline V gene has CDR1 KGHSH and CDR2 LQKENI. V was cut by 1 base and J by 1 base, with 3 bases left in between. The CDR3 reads CASSPRGTDTQYF. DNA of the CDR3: TGTGCCAGCTCACCACGGGGCACAGATACGCAGTATTTT.

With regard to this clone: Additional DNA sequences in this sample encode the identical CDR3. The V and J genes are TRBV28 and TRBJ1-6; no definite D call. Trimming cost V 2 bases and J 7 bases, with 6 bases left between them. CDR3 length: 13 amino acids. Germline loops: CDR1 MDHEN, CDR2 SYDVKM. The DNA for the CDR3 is TGTGCCAGCAGTTTACCTCAGAATTCACCCCTCCACTTT. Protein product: CASSLPQNSPLHF.

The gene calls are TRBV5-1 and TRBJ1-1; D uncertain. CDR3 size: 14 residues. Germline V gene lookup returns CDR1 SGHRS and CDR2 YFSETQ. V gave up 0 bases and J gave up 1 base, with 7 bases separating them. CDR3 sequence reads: CASSLASSNTEAFF. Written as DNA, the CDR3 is TGCGCCAGCAGCTTGGCTAGCTCGAACACTGAAGCTTTCTTT.

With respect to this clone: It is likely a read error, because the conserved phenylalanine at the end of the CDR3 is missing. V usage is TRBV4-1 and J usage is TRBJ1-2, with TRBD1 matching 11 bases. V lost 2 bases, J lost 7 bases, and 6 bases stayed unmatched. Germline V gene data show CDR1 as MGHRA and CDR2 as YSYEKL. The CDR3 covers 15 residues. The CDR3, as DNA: TGCGCCAGCAGCCAACCCCGGGACAGGGGGTCTGGCTACACCCTC. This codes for CASSQPRDRGSGYTL.

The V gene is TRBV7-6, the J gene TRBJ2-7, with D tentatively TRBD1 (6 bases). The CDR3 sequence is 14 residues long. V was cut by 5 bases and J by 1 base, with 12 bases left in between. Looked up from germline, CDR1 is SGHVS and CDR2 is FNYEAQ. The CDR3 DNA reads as TGTGCCAGCAGCACAGCCGGGACATCCTACGAGCAGTACTTC. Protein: CASSTAGTSYEQYF. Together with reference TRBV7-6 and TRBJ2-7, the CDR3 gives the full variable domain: GAGVSQSPRYKVTKRGQDVALRCDPISGHVSLYWYRQALGQGPEFLTYFNYEAQQDKSGLPNDRFSAERPEGSISTLTIQRTEQRDSAMYRCASSTAGTSYEQYFGPGTRLTVT.

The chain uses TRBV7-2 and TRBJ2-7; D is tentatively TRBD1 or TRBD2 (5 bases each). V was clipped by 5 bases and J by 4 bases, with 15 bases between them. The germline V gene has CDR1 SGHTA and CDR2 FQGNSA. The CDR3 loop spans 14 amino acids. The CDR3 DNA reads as TGTGCCAGCAGCGCAAGGGACCCCTCTTACGAGCAGTACTTC. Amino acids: CASSARDPSYEQYF. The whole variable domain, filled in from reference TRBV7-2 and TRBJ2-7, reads GAGVSQSPSNKVTEKGKDVELRCDPISGHTALYWYRQSLGQGLEFLIYFQGNSAPDKSGLPSDRFSAERTGGSVSTLTIQRTQQEDSAVYLCASSARDPSYEQYFGPGTRLTVT.

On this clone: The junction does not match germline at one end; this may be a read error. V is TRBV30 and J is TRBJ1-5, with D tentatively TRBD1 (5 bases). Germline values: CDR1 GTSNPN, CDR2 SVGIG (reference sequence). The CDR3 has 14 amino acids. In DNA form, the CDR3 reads TGTGCCTGGAGTGTCATGGGGCCCAATCTGCCCCAGCATTTT. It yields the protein CAWSVMGPNLPQHF.

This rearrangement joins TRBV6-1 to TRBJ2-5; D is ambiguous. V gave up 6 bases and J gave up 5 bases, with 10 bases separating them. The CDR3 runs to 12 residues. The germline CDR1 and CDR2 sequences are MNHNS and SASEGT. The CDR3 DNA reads TGTGCCAGCAGACCTGATCGTGAGACCCAGTACTTC. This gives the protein CASRPDRETQYF.

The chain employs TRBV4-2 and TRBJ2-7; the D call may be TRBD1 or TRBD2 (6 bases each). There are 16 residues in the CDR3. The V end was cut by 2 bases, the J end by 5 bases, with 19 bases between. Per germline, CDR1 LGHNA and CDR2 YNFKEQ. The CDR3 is CASSQLQGGLPNEQYF. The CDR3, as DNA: TGTGCCAGCAGCCAACTACAGGGAGGTCTGCCAAACGAGCAGTACTTC.

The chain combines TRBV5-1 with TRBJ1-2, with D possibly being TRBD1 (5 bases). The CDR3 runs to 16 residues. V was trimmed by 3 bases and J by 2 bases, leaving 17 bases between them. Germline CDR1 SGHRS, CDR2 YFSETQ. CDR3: CASSSSSGTFNYGYTF. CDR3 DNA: TGCGCCAGCAGCTCGTCCTCCGGGACCTTCAACTATGGCTACACCTTC.

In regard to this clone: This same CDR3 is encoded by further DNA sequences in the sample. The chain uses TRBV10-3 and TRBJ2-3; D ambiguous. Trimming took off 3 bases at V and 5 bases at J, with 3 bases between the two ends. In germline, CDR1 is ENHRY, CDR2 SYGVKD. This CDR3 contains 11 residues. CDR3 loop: CAISDGDTQYF. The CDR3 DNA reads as TGTGCCATCAGTGATGGAGATACGCAGTATTTT.